This T cell receptor (beta chain) came from a study of blood T cell repertoires in COVID-19. About the study: Whether acute or convalescent, the COVID-19 samples came from the United States, Italy and Spain. PBMCs, B-cell-depleted T cells, or T cells were the source of the cDNA or gDNA that made up the material.

The CDR3 contains 13 residues. Germline V gene sequence: CDR1 SGHTA, CDR2 FQGTGA. Trimming took 5 bases from V and 4 from J, leaving 11 bases between them. As handled by the study authors: Reference gene primer amplification yielded estimated nucleated cell counts. Here immunoSEQ multiplex PCR was the method, and the copy in TCRdb shows in-frame clones only, minus some. The V and J calls and clone size come from that table; D and trimming were worked out from the DNA. Of some 270,000 clones detected, 75% to 90% appear once; the ten largest clones hold around 0.8%. This chain connects TRBV7-3 to TRBJ1-1; D ambiguous. Material for sequencing was peripheral blood. The clonotype was recovered from a young man with acute or convalescent COVID-19. The CDR3: CASSLGLVTEAFF. The CDR3 nucleotides read TGTGCCAGCAGCCTTGGCCTGGTCACTGAAGCTTTCTTT. Complete variable domain (other parts from reference TRBV7-3 and TRBJ1-1): GAGVSQTPSNKVTEKGKYVELRCDPISGHTALYWYRQSLGQGPEFLIYFQGTGAADDSGLPNDRFFAVRPEGSVSTLKIQRTERGDSAVYLCASSLGLVTEAFFGQGTRLTVV.